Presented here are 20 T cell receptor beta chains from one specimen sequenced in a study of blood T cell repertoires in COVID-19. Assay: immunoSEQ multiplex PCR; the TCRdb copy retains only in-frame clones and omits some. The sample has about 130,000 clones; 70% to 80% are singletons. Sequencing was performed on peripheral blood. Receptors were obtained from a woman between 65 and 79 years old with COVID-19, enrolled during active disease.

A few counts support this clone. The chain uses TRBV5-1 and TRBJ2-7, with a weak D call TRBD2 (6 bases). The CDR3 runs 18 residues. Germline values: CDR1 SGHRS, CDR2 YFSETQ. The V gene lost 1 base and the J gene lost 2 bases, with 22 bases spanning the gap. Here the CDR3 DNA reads TGCGCCAGCAGCTTGTTTCCTCCGGGACGGGAGACACCCTACGAGCAGTACTTC. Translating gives CASSLFPPGRETPYEQYF.

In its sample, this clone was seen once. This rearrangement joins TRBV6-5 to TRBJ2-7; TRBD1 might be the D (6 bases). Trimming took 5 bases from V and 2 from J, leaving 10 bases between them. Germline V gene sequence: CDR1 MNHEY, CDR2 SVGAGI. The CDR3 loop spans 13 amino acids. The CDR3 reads CASSQDRTYEQYF. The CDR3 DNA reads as TGTGCCAGCAGTCAGGACAGAACCTACGAGCAGTACTTC.

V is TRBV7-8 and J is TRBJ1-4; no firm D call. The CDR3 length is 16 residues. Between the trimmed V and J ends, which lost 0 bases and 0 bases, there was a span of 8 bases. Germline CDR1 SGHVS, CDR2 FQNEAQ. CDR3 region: CASSLAAGATNEKLFF. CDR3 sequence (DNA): TGTGCCAGCAGCTTAGCGGCCGGAGCAACTAATGAAAAACTGTTTTTT.

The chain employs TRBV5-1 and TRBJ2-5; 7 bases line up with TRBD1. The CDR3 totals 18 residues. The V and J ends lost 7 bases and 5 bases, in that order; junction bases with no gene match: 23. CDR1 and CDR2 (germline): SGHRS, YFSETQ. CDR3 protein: CASQAQKTGIRFRETQYF. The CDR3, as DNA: TGCGCCAGCCAAGCACAAAAGACAGGGATCCGATTTCGGGAGACCCAGTACTTC. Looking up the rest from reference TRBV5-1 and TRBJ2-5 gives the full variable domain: KAGVTQTPRYLIKTRGQQVTLSCSPISGHRSVSWYQQTPGQGLQFLFEYFSETQRNKGNFPGRFSGRQFSNSRSEMNVSTLELGDSALYLCASQAQKTGIRFRETQYFGPGTRLLVL.

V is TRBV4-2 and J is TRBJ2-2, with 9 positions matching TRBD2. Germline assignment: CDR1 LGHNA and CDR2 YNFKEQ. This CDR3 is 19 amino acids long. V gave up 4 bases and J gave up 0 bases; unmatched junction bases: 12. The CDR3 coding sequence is TGTGCCAGCAGCCCCTTCTTAGCGGGGGCCCTCTCGAACACCGGGGAGCTGTTTTTT. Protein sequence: CASSPFLAGALSNTGELFF.

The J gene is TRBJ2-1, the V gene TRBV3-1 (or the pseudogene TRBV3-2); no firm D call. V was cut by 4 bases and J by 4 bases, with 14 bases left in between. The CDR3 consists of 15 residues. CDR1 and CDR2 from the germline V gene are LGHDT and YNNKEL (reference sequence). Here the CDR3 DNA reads TGTGCCAGCAGCCTCCATCCCGAGCCGTACAATGAGCAGTTCTTC. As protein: CASSLHPEPYNEQFF.

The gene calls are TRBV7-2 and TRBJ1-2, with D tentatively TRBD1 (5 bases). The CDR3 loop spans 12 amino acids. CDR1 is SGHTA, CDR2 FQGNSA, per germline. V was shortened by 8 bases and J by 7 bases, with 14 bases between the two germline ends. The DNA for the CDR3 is TGTGCCAGCCAACGGGGGGTTGGTGGCTACACCTTC. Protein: CASQRGVGGYTF. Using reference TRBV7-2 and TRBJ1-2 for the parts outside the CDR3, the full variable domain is GAGVSQSPSNKVTEKGKDVELRCDPISGHTALYWYRQSLGQGLEFLIYFQGNSAPDKSGLPSDRFSAERTGGSVSTLTIQRTQQEDSAVYLCASQRGVGGYTFGSGTRLTVV.

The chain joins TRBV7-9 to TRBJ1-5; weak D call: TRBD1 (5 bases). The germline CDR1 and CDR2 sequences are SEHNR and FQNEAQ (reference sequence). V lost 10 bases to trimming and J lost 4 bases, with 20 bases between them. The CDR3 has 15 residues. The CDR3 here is CAITGGTSGNQPQHF. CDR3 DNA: TGTGCCATCACGGGGGGAACTAGCGGAAATCAGCCCCAGCATTTT.

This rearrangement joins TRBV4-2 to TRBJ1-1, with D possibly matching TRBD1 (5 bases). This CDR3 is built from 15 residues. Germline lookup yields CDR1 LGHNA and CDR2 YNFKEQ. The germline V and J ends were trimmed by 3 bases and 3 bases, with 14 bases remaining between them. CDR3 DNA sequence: TGTGCCAGCAGCCAGCCCGCGGGACCGTACACTGAAGCTTTCTTT. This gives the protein CASSQPAGPYTEAFF.

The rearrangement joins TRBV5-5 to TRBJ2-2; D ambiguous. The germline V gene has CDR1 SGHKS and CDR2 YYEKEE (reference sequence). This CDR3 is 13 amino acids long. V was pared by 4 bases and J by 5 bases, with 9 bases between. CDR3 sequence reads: CASSPNPTGELFF. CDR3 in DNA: TGTGCCAGCAGCCCCAATCCAACCGGGGAGCTGTTTTTT.

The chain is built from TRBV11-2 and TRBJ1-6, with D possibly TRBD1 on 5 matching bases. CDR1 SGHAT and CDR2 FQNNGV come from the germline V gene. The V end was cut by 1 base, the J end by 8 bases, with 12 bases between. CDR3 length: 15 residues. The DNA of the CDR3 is TGTGCCAGCAGCTTAGTGGCGGGGGAAGATTCACCCCTCCACTTT. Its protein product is CASSLVAGEDSPLHF.

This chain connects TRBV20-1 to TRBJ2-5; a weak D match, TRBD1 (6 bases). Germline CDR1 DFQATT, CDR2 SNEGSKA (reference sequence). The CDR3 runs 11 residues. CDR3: CRPQGVETQYF. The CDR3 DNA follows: TGCAGACCACAGGGAGTAGAGACCCAGTACTTC.

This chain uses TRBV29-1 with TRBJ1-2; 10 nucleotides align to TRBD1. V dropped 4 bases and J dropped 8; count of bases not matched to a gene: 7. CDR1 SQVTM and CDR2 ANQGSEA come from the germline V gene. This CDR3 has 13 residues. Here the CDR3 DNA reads TGCAGCGTTGCGGGACAGGGGAACGGAGGCTACACCTTC. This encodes CSVAGQGNGGYTF.

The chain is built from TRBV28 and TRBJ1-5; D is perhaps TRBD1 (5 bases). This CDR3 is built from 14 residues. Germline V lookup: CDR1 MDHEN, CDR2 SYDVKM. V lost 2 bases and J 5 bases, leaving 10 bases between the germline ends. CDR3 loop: CASSLQGSYQPQHF. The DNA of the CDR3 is TGTGCCAGCAGTTTACAGGGCTCTTATCAGCCCCAGCATTTT.

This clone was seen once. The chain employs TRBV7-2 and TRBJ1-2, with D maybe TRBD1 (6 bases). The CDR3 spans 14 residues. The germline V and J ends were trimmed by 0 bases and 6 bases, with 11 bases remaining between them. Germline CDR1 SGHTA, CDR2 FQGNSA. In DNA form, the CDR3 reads TGTGCCAGCAGCTTAGCCCCGCAGGGGCATGGCTACACCTTC. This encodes CASSLAPQGHGYTF.

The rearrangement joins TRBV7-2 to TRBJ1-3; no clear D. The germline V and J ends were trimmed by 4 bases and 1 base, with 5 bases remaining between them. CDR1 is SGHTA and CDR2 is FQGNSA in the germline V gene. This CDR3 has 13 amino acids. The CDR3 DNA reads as TGTGCCAGCAGCTCGTTATCTGGAAACACCATATATTTT. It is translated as CASSSLSGNTIYF.

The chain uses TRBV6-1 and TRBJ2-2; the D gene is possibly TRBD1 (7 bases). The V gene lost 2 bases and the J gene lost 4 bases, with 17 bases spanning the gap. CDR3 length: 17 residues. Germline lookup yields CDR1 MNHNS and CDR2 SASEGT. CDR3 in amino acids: CASSELMRGRGTGELFF. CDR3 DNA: TGTGCCAGCAGTGAACTCATGAGGGGGCGGGGCACCGGGGAGCTGTTTTTT.

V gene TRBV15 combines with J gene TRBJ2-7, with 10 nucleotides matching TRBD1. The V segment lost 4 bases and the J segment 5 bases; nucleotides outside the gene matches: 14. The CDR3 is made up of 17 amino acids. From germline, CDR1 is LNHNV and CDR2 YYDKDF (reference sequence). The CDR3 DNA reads TGTGCCACCAGCATCACCGTAGGTGGGACAGGGGAGGACGAGCAGTACTTC. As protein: CATSITVGGTGEDEQYF.

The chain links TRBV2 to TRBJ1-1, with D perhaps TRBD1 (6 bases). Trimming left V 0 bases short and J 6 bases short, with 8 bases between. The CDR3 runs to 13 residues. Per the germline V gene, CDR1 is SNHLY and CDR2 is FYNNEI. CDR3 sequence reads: CASSEARGPEAFF. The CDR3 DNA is TGTGCCAGCAGTGAAGCCAGGGGCCCTGAAGCTTTCTTT.

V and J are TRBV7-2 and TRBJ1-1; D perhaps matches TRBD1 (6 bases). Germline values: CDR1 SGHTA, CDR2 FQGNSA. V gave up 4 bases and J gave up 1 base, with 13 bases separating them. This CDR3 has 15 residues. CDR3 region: CASSSRTVQNTEAFF. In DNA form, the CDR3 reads TGTGCCAGCAGCTCCCGGACAGTGCAGAACACTGAAGCTTTCTTT.